What follows are 21 T cell receptor beta chains derived from one specimen sequenced in a study of cytomegalovirus exposure and HLA in healthy donors (dated by TCRdb to 2015 to 2018). The method was the immunoSEQ multiplex PCR assay. For the multiplex PCR, a mixture combining 60 forward primers for TCR Vbeta segments and 13 reverse primers for TCR Jbeta segments was used. Imported from immuneACCESS, the table was reduced by TCRdb to in-frame sequences with V and J called. These copies leave out some clones; in studies compared against another copy, an unresolved V gene accounts for under half, and the cause of the remainder is not known. This sample has about 160,000 clones in its table, and 75% to 90% of those were observed once. The top ten clones comprise around 6.5% of the sample. The sequencing input was PBMCs. All receptors derive from a male donor in good health and CMV-seropositive.

The chain carries TRBV5-1 and TRBJ2-7; D might be TRBD2 (5 bases). CDR3 length: 14 amino acids. CDR1 and CDR2 (germline): SGHRS, YFSETQ. With 2 bases removed from V and 2 bases from J, the gap between germline ends came to 11 bases. The CDR3 DNA sequence: TGCGCCAGCAGCTTCGAGCTAGCCACCTACGAGCAGTACTTC. Translation: CASSFELATYEQYF. The full variable domain, in which reference TRBV5-1 and TRBJ2-7 provide the parts outside the CDR3, is KAGVTQTPRYLIKTRGQQVTLSCSPISGHRSVSWYQQTPGQGLQFLFEYFSETQRNKGNFPGRFSGRQFSNSRSEMNVSTLELGDSALYLCASSFELATYEQYFGPGTRLTVT.

This chain links TRBV5-6 with TRBJ2-1; 7 positions match TRBD1. After removal of 0 bases from V and 9 bases from J, the junction contained 6 bases not matched to a gene. CDR3 length: 14 residues. CDR1 SGHDT and CDR2 YYEEEE come from the germline V gene. CDR3 protein: CASSLAAGGSEQFF. For the CDR3, the DNA is TGTGCCAGCAGCTTGGCCGCAGGGGGAAGTGAGCAGTTCTTC.

The sample holds a few counts of this clone. The chain joins TRBV29-1 to TRBJ1-4; TRBD1 matches 7 bases. The CDR3 runs 13 residues. J was trimmed by 5 bases and V by 7 bases; bases with no gene match: 7. The germline V gene has CDR1 SQVTM and CDR2 ANQGSEA. This CDR3 reads CSGRDSKNEKLFF. CDR3 sequence (DNA): TGCAGCGGCCGGGACAGTAAGAATGAAAAACTGTTTTTT.

The chain employs TRBV7-9 and TRBJ1-1; 9 positions match TRBD1. The CDR3 length is 15 residues. The germline V gene encodes CDR1 SEHNR and CDR2 FQNEAQ (reference sequence). Trimming cost V 4 bases and J 1 base; bases outside gene matches: 4. The CDR3 region is CASSWAGQGNTEAFF. The CDR3 nucleotides are TGTGCCAGCAGCTGGGCGGGACAGGGGAACACTGAAGCTTTCTTT.

The chain uses TRBV28 and TRBJ2-7, with D possibly TRBD2 on 5 matching bases. CDR1 MDHEN and CDR2 SYDVKM come from the germline V gene. Trimming removed 1 base from V and 2 bases from J, with 6 bases in between. The CDR3 extends over 13 amino acids. This CDR3 is CASSLSTTYEQYF. Written as DNA, the CDR3 is TGTGCCAGCAGTTTATCGACTACCTACGAGCAGTACTTC.

The chain has TRBV5-1 and TRBJ2-3; 10 bases match TRBD2. This CDR3 spans 16 amino acids. The germline V gene has CDR1 SGHRS and CDR2 YFSETQ. V lost 0 bases to trimming and J lost 5 bases; unmatched junction nucleotides: 6. CDR3 sequence reads: CASSLGLAGVVDTQYF. For the CDR3, the DNA is TGCGCCAGCAGCTTGGGGCTAGCGGGAGTAGTAGATACGCAGTATTTT.

The chain links TRBV7-3 to TRBJ2-1; 13 positions agree with TRBD2. Per the germline V gene, CDR1 is SGHTA and CDR2 is FQGTGA. The junction had 2 bases not matched to a gene; V was cut back by 2 bases and J by 7 bases. The length of the CDR3 is 15 residues. This chain's CDR3 is CASSLGTSGNNEQFF. The CDR3, as DNA: TGTGCCAGCAGCTTAGGGACTAGCGGGAATAATGAGCAGTTCTTC.

Notes on this clone: The junction and the germline gene differ at one end; a read error may be behind it. The gene calls are TRBV4-1 and TRBJ2-1; no clear D gene. CDR3 size: 15 residues. Germline V gene sequence: CDR1 MGHRA, CDR2 YSYEKL. CDR3 residues: CASGQGRLSQNEQFF. Here the CDR3 DNA reads TGCGCCAGCGGCCAAGGCCGCCTTTCGCAGAATGAGCAGTTCTTC.

This clone was counted a few times. The DNA of the CDR3 is TGCGCCAGCAGTTATATTACTGCTACAGATACGCAGTATTTT. Its protein is CASSYITATDTQYF. This chain links TRBV5-1 with TRBJ2-3; D remains unclear. Trimming stripped 5 bases from V and 3 bases from J, with 13 bases between. Germline V gene sequence: CDR1 SGHRS, CDR2 YFSETQ. The CDR3 has 14 residues.

The chain is built from TRBV27 and TRBJ2-7; 10 bases match TRBD2. The ends lost 3 bases at V and 4 bases at J; junction bases unmatched: 6. CDR3 length: 15 amino acids. CDR1 is MNHEY and CDR2 is SMNVEV in the germline V gene (reference sequence). The CDR3 here is CASSFSPAGGYEQYF. The CDR3 coding sequence is TGTGCCAGCAGTTTTTCCCCAGCGGGAGGGTACGAGCAGTACTTC.

J is TRBJ1-5 and V is TRBV29-1; no clear D. Trimming shortened V by 4 bases and J by 3 bases, and 10 bases separated the two germline ends. From germline, CDR1 is SQVTM and CDR2 ANQGSEA. This CDR3 is 13 amino acids long. CDR3 in amino acids: CSVVSGYNQPQHF. In nucleotides, the CDR3 is TGCAGCGTTGTGTCGGGGTACAATCAGCCCCAGCATTTT.

On this clone itself: Germline and junction disagree at one end, which may indicate a read error. The chain uses TRBV7-9 and TRBJ2-1; tentatively, D is TRBD1 (8 bases). The V gene's germline CDR1 is SEHNR and CDR2 FQNEAQ (reference sequence). The CDR3 has 17 residues. CDR3: CSSSQGAGGSLPYVQFF. The CDR3 bases are TGTTCCAGCAGCCAGGGGGCTGGCGGGAGCCTACCGTATGTGCAGTTCTTC.

This clone appeared a few times. V is TRBV9 and J is TRBJ2-2; 10 positions match TRBD2. V was clipped by 0 bases and J by 7 bases; unmatched bases: 6. CDR3 length: 16 residues. Per the germline V gene, CDR1 is SGDLS and CDR2 is YYNGEE. CDR3 residues: CASSVDSGRAHGELFF. The CDR3 bases are TGTGCCAGCAGCGTAGACAGCGGGAGGGCCCACGGGGAGCTGTTTTTT.

The rearrangement links TRBV6-6 to TRBJ2-1; 9 bases align to TRBD2. With V trimmed by 2 bases and J by 4 bases, 6 bases remained unmatched. The germline V gene has CDR1 MNHNY and CDR2 SVGAGI (reference sequence). There are 16 residues in the CDR3. CDR3 loop: CASSYATSGYYNEQFF. The CDR3 region has the DNA TGTGCCAGCAGTTACGCGACTAGCGGCTATTACAATGAGCAGTTCTTC.

The chain joins TRBV9 to TRBJ1-1; a possible D gene is TRBD1 (6 bases). Germline V gene data show CDR1 as SGDLS and CDR2 as YYNGEE. The CDR3 spans 13 residues. The germline V and J ends were trimmed by 6 bases and 5 bases, with 14 bases remaining between them. DNA of the CDR3: TGTGCCAGCACCCGGACAGACGGGACTGAAGCTTTCTTT. The encoded protein is CASTRTDGTEAFF.

CDR3 nucleotides: TGTGCCAGCAGTTACCCCATTGTCAGGTTCGAGCAGTACTTC. Protein product: CASSYPIVRFEQYF. The V gene is TRBV6-5, the J gene TRBJ2-7, with D unresolved. The length of the CDR3 is 14 residues. Germline values: CDR1 MNHEY, CDR2 SVGAGI. V shed 2 bases and J shed 6 bases, with 14 bases lying between them.

V is TRBV30 and J is TRBJ2-5; D perhaps matches TRBD2 (6 bases). Trimming stripped 0 bases from V and 5 bases from J, with 10 bases between. This CDR3 is built from 13 residues. Germline assignment: CDR1 GTSNPN and CDR2 SVGIG (reference sequence). In nucleotides, the CDR3 is TGTGCCTGGAGTGTAACGCGGGGTGAGACCCAGTACTTC. It codes for CAWSVTRGETQYF.

This sequence joins TRBV30 and TRBJ2-6, with TRBD2 identical over 10 bases. This CDR3 has 17 residues. V was clipped by 5 bases and J by 0 bases; unmatched bases: 7. Looked up from germline, CDR1 is GTSNPN and CDR2 is SVGIG (reference sequence). CDR3 loop: CAWVLAGDPSGANVLTF. As DNA, the CDR3 is TGTGCCTGGGTCCTAGCGGGAGACCCCTCTGGGGCCAACGTCCTGACTTTC.

This clone was found a few times. This rearrangement joins TRBV7-9 to TRBJ2-1, with D possibly TRBD1 on 6 matching bases. This CDR3 comprises 15 residues. Trimming shortened V by 5 bases and J by 6 bases, and 17 bases separated the two germline ends. From germline, CDR1 is SEHNR and CDR2 FQNEAQ (reference sequence). CDR3 bases: TGTGCCAGCAGCCCAACAATCGACAGGTTCAATGAGCAGTTCTTC. It specifies CASSPTIDRFNEQFF.

The rearrangement joins TRBV7-2 to TRBJ1-2; 9 nucleotides line up with TRBD1. This CDR3 is built from 15 residues. The ends lost 5 bases at V and 4 bases at J; junction bases unmatched: 8. Germline V gene sequence: CDR1 SGHTA, CDR2 FQGNSA. In nucleotides, the CDR3 is TGTGCCAGCAGCACAGGGACAGGGTTCGCCTATGGCTACACCTTC. Translation gives CASSTGTGFAYGYTF.

The chain couples TRBV9 to TRBJ2-7; perhaps TRBD2 as D (6 bases). There are 14 residues in the CDR3. The ends were cut back, 0 bases at V and 2 bases at J, with 9 bases in the middle. Germline V gives CDR1 SGDLS, CDR2 YYNGEE. CDR3 in amino acids: CASSVGAGTYEQYF. CDR3 coding DNA: TGTGCCAGCAGCGTAGGTGCGGGGACCTACGAGCAGTACTTC.